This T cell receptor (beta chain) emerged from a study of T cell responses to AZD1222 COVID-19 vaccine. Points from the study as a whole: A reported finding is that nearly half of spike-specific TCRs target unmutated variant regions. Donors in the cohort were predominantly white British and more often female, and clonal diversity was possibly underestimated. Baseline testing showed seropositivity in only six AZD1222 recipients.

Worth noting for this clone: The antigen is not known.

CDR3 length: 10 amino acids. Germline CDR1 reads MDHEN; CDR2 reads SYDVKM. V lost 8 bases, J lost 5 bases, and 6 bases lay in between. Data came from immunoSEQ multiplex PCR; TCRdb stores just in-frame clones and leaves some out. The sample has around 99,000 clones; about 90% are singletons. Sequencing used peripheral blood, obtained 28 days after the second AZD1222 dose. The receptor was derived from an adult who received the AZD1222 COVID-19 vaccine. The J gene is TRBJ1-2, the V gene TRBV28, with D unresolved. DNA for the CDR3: TGTGCCAGCTTCAAGTATGGCTACACCTTC. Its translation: CASFKYGYTF.